This TCR beta chain was identified in a study of blood T cell repertoires in COVID-19. Study-level information: The United States, Italy and Spain were the sources of the acute and convalescent COVID-19 samples. The cDNA or gDNA used as material had been derived from T cells, B-cell-depleted T cells, or PBMCs.

Sequencing was performed with immunoSEQ multiplex PCR; in TCRdb, only in-frame clones are kept and a portion is missing. The profile shows about 240,000 clones, about four fifths of them singletons. V was clipped by 6 bases and J by 7 bases, with 13 bases between them. The CDR3 is made up of 13 amino acids. Germline loops: CDR1 LNHDA, CDR2 SQIVND (reference sequence). This clone has more than one count but fewer than ten. The source is a woman older than 75 with acute or convalescent COVID-19. The rearrangement uses TRBV19 and TRBJ1-3; no definite D call. Sequenced input: peripheral blood. This CDR3 reads CASSLGGANTIYF. CDR3 nucleotides: TGTGCCAGTAGCCTAGGTGGCGCGAACACCATATATTTT.